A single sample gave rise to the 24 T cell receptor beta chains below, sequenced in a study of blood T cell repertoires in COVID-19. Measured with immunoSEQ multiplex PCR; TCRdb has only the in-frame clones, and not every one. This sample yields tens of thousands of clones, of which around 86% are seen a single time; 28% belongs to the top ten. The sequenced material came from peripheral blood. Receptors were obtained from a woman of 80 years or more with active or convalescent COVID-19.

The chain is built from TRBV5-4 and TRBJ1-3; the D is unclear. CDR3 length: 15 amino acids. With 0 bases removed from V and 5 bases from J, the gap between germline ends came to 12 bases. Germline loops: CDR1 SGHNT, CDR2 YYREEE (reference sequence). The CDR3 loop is CASSLAGGSRNTIYF. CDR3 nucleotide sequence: TGTGCCAGCAGCTTGGCCGGAGGATCCAGAAACACCATATATTTT.

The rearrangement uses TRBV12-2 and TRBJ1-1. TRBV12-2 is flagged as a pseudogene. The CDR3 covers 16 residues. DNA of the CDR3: TGTGCAAGTCGCTTAGTACTCCCGCCCGAGTACACTGAAGCTTTCTTT. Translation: CASRLVLPPEYTEAFF.

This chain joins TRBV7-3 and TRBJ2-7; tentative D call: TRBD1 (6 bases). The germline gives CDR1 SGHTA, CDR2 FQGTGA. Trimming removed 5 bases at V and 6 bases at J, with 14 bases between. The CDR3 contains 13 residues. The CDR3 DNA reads TGTGCCAGCAGCCAGGGACATAATAGCGAGCAGTACTTC. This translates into CASSQGHNSEQYF.

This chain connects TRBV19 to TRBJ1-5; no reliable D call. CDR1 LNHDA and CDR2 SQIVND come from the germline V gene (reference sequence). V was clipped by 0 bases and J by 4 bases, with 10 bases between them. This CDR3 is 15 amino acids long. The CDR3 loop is CASSIDHSQNQPQHF. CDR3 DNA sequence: TGTGCCAGTAGTATAGATCACAGCCAAAATCAGCCCCAGCATTTT.

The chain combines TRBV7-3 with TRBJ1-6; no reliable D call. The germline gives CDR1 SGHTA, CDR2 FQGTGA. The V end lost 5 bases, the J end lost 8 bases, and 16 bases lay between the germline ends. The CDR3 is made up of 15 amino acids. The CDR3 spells CASSVTPSRDSPLHF. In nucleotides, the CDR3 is TGTGCCAGCAGCGTGACACCCTCAAGAGATTCACCCCTCCACTTT.

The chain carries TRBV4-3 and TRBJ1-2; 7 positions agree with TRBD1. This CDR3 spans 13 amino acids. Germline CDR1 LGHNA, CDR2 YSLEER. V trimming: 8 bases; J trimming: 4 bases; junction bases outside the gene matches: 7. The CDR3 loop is CASGTGTAYGYTF. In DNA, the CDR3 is TGCGCCAGCGGCACTGGGACAGCCTATGGCTACACCTTC.

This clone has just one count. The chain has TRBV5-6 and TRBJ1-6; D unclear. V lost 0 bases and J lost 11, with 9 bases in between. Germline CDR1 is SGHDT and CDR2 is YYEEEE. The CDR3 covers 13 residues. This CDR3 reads CASSLVLKPPLHF. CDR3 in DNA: TGTGCCAGCAGCTTGGTCCTGAAGCCACCCCTCCACTTT.

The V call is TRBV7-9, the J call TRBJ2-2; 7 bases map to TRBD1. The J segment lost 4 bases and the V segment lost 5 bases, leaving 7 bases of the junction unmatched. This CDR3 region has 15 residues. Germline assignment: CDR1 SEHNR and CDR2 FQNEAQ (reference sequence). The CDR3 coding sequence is TGTGCCAGCAGCCTCCGGACAGGCTCCACCGGGGAGCTGTTTTTT. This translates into CASSLRTGSTGELFF.

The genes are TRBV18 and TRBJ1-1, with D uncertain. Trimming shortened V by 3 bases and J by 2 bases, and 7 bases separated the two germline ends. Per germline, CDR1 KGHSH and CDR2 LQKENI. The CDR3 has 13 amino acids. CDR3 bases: TGTGCCAGCTCACCCCGCGAAAACACTGAAGCTTTCTTT. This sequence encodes CASSPRENTEAFF.

The CDR3 coding sequence is TGTGCCAGTAAACCCGAGCGGGGGAATCAGCCCCAGCATTTT. This codes for CASKPERGNQPQHF. The V call is TRBV19, the J call TRBJ1-5; perhaps TRBD1 as D (5 bases). CDR3 length: 14 amino acids. In germline, CDR1 is LNHDA, CDR2 SQIVND (reference sequence). The germline V and J ends were trimmed by 7 bases and 4 bases, with 14 bases remaining between them. Looking up the rest from reference TRBV19 and TRBJ1-5 gives the full variable domain: DGGITQSPKYLFRKEGQNVTLSCEQNLNHDAMYWYRQDPGQGLRLIYYSQIVNDFQKGDIAEGYSVSREKKESFPLTVTSAQKNPTAFYLCASKPERGNQPQHFGDGTRLSIL.

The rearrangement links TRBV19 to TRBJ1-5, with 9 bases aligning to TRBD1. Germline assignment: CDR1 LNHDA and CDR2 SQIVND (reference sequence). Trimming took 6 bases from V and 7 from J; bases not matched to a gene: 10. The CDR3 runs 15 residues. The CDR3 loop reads CASRLPGQGWQPQHF. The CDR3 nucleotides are TGTGCCAGTAGACTTCCGGGACAGGGTTGGCAGCCCCAGCATTTT.

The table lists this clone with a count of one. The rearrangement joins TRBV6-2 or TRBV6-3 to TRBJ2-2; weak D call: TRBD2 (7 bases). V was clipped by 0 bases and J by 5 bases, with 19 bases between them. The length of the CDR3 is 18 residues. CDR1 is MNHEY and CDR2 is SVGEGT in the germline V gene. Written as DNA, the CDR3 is TGTGCCAGCAGTTACTCGATGAAAGACGGGGGGCGTACCGGGGAGCTGTTTTTT. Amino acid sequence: CASSYSMKDGGRTGELFF.

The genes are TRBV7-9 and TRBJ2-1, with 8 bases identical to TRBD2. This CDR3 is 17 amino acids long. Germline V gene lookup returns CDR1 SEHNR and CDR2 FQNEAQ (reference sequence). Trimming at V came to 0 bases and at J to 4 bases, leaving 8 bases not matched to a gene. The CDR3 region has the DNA TGTGCCAGCAGCTTAGCTTCCCGGGGGGGCTCATACAATGAGCAGTTCTTC. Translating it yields CASSLASRGGSYNEQFF.

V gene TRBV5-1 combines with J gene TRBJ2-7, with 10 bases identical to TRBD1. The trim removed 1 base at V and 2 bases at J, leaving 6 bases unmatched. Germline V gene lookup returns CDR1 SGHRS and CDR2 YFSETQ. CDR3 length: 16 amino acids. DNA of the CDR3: TGCGCCAGCAGCTTGATGAGGGGGACAGGGGCCTACGAGCAGTACTTC. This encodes CASSLMRGTGAYEQYF.

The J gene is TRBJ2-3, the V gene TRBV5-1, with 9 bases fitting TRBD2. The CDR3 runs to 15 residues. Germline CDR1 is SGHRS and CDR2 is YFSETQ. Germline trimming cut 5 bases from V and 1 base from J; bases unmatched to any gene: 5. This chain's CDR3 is CASRIIAGGTDTQYF. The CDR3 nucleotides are TGCGCCAGCAGAATTATAGCGGGGGGCACAGATACGCAGTATTTT. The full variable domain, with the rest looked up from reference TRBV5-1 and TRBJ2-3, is KAGVTQTPRYLIKTRGQQVTLSCSPISGHRSVSWYQQTPGQGLQFLFEYFSETQRNKGNFPGRFSGRQFSNSRSEMNVSTLELGDSALYLCASRIIAGGTDTQYFGPGTRLTVL.

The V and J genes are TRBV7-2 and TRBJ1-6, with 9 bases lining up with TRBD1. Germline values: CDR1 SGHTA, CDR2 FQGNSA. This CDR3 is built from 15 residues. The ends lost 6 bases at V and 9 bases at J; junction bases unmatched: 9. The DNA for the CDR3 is TGTGCCAGCAGTTCGGGGACAGGGCTAAGTTCACCCCTCCACTTT. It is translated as CASSSGTGLSSPLHF.

The CDR3 nucleotides read TGCAGTGCTAGTAGTAGCGGGGGCTTTTACGAGCAGTACTTC. It yields the protein CSASSSGGFYEQYF. V usage is TRBV20-1 and J usage is TRBJ2-7; TRBD2 agrees at 9 bases. This CDR3 is 14 amino acids long. The V and J ends lost 3 bases and 4 bases, in that order; junction bases with no gene match: 7. Germline CDR1 and CDR2: DFQATT and SNEGSKA (reference sequence).

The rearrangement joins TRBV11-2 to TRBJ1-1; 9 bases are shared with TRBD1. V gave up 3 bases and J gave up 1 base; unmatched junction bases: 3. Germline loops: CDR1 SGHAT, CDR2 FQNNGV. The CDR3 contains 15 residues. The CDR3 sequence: CASSLTTGGNTEAFF. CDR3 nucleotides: TGTGCCAGCAGCTTGACGACAGGGGGGAACACTGAAGCTTTCTTT.

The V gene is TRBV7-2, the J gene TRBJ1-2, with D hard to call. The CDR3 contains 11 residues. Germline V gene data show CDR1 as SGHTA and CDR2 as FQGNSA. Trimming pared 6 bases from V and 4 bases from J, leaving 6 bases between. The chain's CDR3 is CASRQAYGYTF. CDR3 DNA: TGTGCCAGCAGGCAGGCCTATGGCTACACCTTC.

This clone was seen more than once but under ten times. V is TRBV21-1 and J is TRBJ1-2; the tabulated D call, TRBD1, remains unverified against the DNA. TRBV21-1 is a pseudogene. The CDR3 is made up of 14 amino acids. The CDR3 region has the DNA TGTGCCAGCAGAAGGGCAGGGGAGCGCTATGGCTACACCTTC. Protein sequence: CASRRAGERYGYTF.

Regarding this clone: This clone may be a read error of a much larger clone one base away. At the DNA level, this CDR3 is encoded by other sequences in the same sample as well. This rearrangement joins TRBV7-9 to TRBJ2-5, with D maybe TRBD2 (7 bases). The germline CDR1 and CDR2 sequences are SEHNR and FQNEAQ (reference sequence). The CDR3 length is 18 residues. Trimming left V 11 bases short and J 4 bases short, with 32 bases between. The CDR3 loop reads CACMGTWGGPRHGETQYF. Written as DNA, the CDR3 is TGTGCCTGCATGGGTACTTGGGGGGGCCCCCGCCACGGAGAGACCCAGTACTTC. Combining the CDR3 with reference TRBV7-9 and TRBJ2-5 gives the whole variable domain DTGVSQNPRHKITKRGQNVTFRCDPISEHNRLYWYRQTLGQGPEFLTYFQNEAQLEKSRLLSDRFSAERPKGSFSTLEIQRTEQGDSAMYLCACMGTWGGPRHGETQYFGPGTRLLVL.

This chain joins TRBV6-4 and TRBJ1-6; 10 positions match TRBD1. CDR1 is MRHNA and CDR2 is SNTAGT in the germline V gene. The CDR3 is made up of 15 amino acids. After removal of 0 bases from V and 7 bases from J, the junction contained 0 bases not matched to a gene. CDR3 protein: CASSDSGQGNSPLHF. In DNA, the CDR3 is TGTGCCAGCAGTGACTCGGGACAGGGGAATTCACCCCTCCACTTT.

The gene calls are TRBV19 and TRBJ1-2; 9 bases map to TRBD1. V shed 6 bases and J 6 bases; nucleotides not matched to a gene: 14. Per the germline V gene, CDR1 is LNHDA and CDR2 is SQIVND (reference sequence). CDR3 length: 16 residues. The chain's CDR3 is CASRGFTGGGRNGYTF. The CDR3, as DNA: TGTGCCAGTAGGGGATTTACAGGGGGCGGACGGAATGGCTACACCTTC.

The DNA for the CDR3 is TGTGCCAGCAGCCAAGGCCAGGGTTCTTCACCCCTCCACTTT. It encodes CASSQGQGSSPLHF. The V gene is TRBV14, the J gene TRBJ1-6, with D possibly being TRBD1 (5 bases). Germline assignment: CDR1 SGHDN and CDR2 FVKESK. The ends were cut back, 1 base at V and 9 bases at J, with 10 bases in the middle. The CDR3 is made up of 14 amino acids. Complete variable domain (other parts from reference TRBV14 and TRBJ1-6): EAGVTQFPSHSVIEKGQTVTLRCDPISGHDNLYWYRRVMGKEIKFLLHFVKESKQDESGMPNNRFLAERTGGTYSTLKVQPAELEDSGVYFCASSQGQGSSPLHFGNGTRLTVT.